This T cell receptor beta chain was captured by sequencing in a study of cytomegalovirus exposure and HLA in healthy donors. Points from the study as a whole: Common viral pathogens seemed to be connected with several of the most significant clusters, according to a later analysis.

Germline V gene data show CDR1 as SGHKS and CDR2 as YYEKEE (reference sequence). The CDR3 loop spans 18 amino acids. The junction had 17 bases not matched to a gene; V was cut back by 3 bases and J by 4 bases. Primers for the PCR totalled 60 Vbeta and 13 Jbeta. Clones were read by immunoSEQ multiplex PCR, and TCRdb kept only the in-frame ones, dropping some. The table includes under 130,000 clones, almost 80% detected once. As to this clone: Its antigen remains unidentified.

This receptor was identified in a middle-aged man in good health and CMV-seropositive. Input material: PBMCs. The gene calls are TRBV5-5 and TRBJ1-1, with 8 bases identical to TRBD1. The CDR3 here is CASSSWGQGASRGTEAFF. CDR3 bases: TGTGCCAGCAGCTCGTGGGGTCAGGGGGCATCGAGAGGCACTGAAGCTTTCTTT.